This passage covers 18 T cell receptor beta chains from one sample sequenced in a study of blood T cell repertoires in COVID-19. Only in-frame clones appear in the TCRdb table, and some are missing; sequencing was by immunoSEQ multiplex PCR. The table records under 70,000 clones, around four fifths of them present only once. The sequencing input was peripheral blood. These receptors all come from a human donor in a cohort sampled during active COVID-19.

V gene TRBV30 combines with J gene TRBJ2-4; D might be TRBD2 (5 bases). CDR3 length: 14 residues. Trimming shortened V by 0 bases and J by 4 bases, and 10 bases separated the two germline ends. Germline assignment: CDR1 GTSNPN and CDR2 SVGIG (reference sequence). CDR3 sequence: CAWSVRGTKNIQYF. The CDR3 nucleotides are TGTGCCTGGAGTGTTCGGGGAACGAAAAACATTCAGTACTTC. Supplemented by reference TRBV30 and TRBJ2-4, the full variable domain reads SQTIHQWPATLVQPVGSPLSLECTVEGTSNPNLYWYRQAAGRGLQLLFYSVGIGQISSEVPQNLSASRPQDRQFILSSKKLLLSDSGFYLCAWSVRGTKNIQYFGAGTRLSVL.

CDR3 sequence: CATSSPGGATDTQYF. The CDR3 DNA sequence: TGTGCCACCAGCAGCCCGGGAGGTGCCACAGATACGCAGTATTTT. The chain links TRBV15 to TRBJ2-3; the match to TRBD2 covers 7 bases. Germline V gene sequence: CDR1 LNHNV, CDR2 YYDKDF (reference sequence). V shed 3 bases and J 2 bases; nucleotides not matched to a gene: 5. The CDR3 loop spans 15 amino acids.

This clone qualifies as medium-sized. Other nucleotide sequences in the sample specify the same CDR3. The chain uses TRBV9 and TRBJ2-1; tentatively, D is TRBD1 (5 bases). Germline V gene data show CDR1 as SGDLS and CDR2 as YYNGEE. Between the trimmed V and J ends, which lost 0 bases and 1 base, there was a span of 8 bases. CDR3 length: 15 amino acids. CDR3 protein: CASSVVGVSYNEQFF. The DNA for the CDR3 is TGTGCCAGCAGCGTAGTAGGGGTATCCTACAATGAGCAGTTCTTC.

There are a few counts of this clone. One end of the junction does not line up with germline, which may come from a read error. The chain recombines TRBV3-1 (or the pseudogene TRBV3-2) with TRBJ1-1; D perhaps matches TRBD1 (6 bases). The CDR3 covers 11 residues. The V gene's germline CDR1 is LGHDT and CDR2 YNNKEL (reference sequence). In DNA form, the CDR3 reads TGTGCCAGCAGCCGGGACACCGAAGCTTTCTTT. This encodes CASSRDTEAFF.

The V call is TRBV7-2, the J call TRBJ1-1, with D perhaps TRBD1 (5 bases). The length of the CDR3 is 13 residues. Trimming removed 1 base at V and 10 bases at J, with 13 bases between. CDR1 and CDR2 (germline): SGHTA, FQGNSA. DNA of the CDR3: TGTGCCAGCAGCTTAGGGACACTCGCGTCAGCTTTCTTT. This sequence encodes CASSLGTLASAFF.

This chain joins TRBV6-1 and TRBJ1-1; possible D gene TRBD1, 6 bases. The V end lost 3 bases, the J end lost 1 base, and 6 bases lay between the germline ends. Looked up from germline, CDR1 is MNHNS and CDR2 is SASEGT. The CDR3 sequence is 13 residues long. Here the CDR3 DNA reads TGTGCCAGCAGTGAGGGACAGAACACTGAAGCTTTCTTT. Translation: CASSEGQNTEAFF.

The chain uses TRBV28 and TRBJ1-2, with 7 bases lining up with TRBD1. From germline, CDR1 is MDHEN and CDR2 SYDVKM. This CDR3 is built from 14 residues. The J segment lost 4 bases and the V segment lost 6 bases, leaving 8 bases of the junction unmatched. The CDR3 reads CASRLTGIGYGYTF. The CDR3 region has the DNA TGTGCCAGCAGACTGACAGGGATCGGCTATGGCTACACCTTC.

The chain joins TRBV3-1 (or the pseudogene TRBV3-2) to TRBJ2-7; 12 bases match TRBD2. J gave up 7 bases and V 1 base, and 5 bases lay outside the gene matches. The CDR3 runs to 15 residues. Germline CDR1 is LGHDT and CDR2 is YNNKEL (reference sequence). CDR3 protein: CASSQASGRAKEQYF. The CDR3 DNA follows: TGTGCCAGCAGCCAAGCTAGCGGGAGGGCCAAAGAGCAGTACTTC.

The CDR3 nucleotides are TGTGCCAGCAGCTACGACAGGGGGAACGAGCAGTACTTC. This encodes CASSYDRGNEQYF. The chain carries TRBV5-6 and TRBJ2-7, with 9 bases that match TRBD1. This CDR3 has 13 amino acids. The junction had 3 bases not matched to a gene; V was cut back by 3 bases and J by 5 bases. CDR1 SGHDT and CDR2 YYEEEE come from the germline V gene.

The genes are TRBV6-2 or TRBV6-3 and TRBJ2-7; 9 bases are a match to TRBD1. Germline V CDR1 and CDR2: MNHEY, SVGEGT. Trimming cost V 6 bases and J 6 bases; bases outside gene matches: 18. The CDR3 length is 17 residues. Here the CDR3 DNA reads TGTGCCAGCAGCCGCCAACCTCCCGGGACAGGGATACGCGAGCAGTACTTC. It is translated as CASSRQPPGTGIREQYF.

This clone was detected only once. The chain employs TRBV30 and TRBJ2-6; no clear D. V lost 4 bases to trimming and J lost 2 bases, with 6 bases between them. Germline loops: CDR1 GTSNPN, CDR2 SVGIG (reference sequence). CDR3 length: 13 amino acids. CDR3 sequence (DNA): TGTGCCTGGACTAGAACTGGGGCCAACGTCCTGACTTTC. It specifies CAWTRTGANVLTF.

The V and J genes are TRBV6-2 or TRBV6-3 and TRBJ2-1; tentative D call: TRBD1 (5 bases). V was trimmed by 2 bases and J by 8 bases, leaving 13 bases between them. Germline lookup yields CDR1 MNHEY and CDR2 SVGEGT. The CDR3 is made up of 14 amino acids. The CDR3 region is CASSYGAPGDEQFF. CDR3 sequence (DNA): TGTGCCAGCAGTTACGGGGCGCCCGGAGATGAGCAGTTCTTC.

The count of this clone is one. The J gene is TRBJ2-5, the V gene TRBV28, with 8 nucleotides matching TRBD1. CDR1 is MDHEN and CDR2 is SYDVKM in the germline V gene. This CDR3 region has 16 residues. V was pared by 6 bases and J by 1 base, with 10 bases of the junction left unmatched. The CDR3 DNA sequence: TGTGCCAGCAGAAACTACAGGGGGGCTTCCCAAGAGACCCAGTACTTC. Translated: CASRNYRGASQETQYF.

The rearrangement uses TRBV29-1 and TRBJ2-5, with TRBD1 as a possible D gene (6 bases). Germline V gene data show CDR1 as SQVTM and CDR2 as ANQGSEA. This CDR3 has 13 residues. V lost 7 bases and J lost 2, with 14 bases in between. The CDR3 reads CSGMTGSQETQYF. The CDR3 DNA reads as TGCAGCGGGATGACAGGCTCGCAAGAGACCCAGTACTTC.

The chain is built from TRBV28 and TRBJ1-5, with 10 bases fitting TRBD1. Trimming cost V 6 bases and J 6 bases; bases outside gene matches: 2. Germline CDR1 reads MDHEN; CDR2 reads SYDVKM. The CDR3 spans 13 residues. CDR3 bases: TGTGCCAGCAGCCGGGACAGGGGTCAGCCCCAGCATTTT. Translating gives CASSRDRGQPQHF. The complete variable domain, with remaining parts taken from reference TRBV28 and TRBJ1-5, reads DVKVTQSSRYLVKRTGEKVFLECVQDMDHENMFWYRQDPGLGLRLIYFSYDVKMKEKGDIPEGYSVSREKKERFSLILESASTNQTSMYLCASSRDRGQPQHFGDGTRLSIL.

The chain links TRBV7-3 to TRBJ2-1, with D unclear. The CDR3 length is 14 residues. Deletions cut 5 bases from V and 6 bases from J, with 14 bases between. Germline values: CDR1 SGHTA, CDR2 FQGTGA. The CDR3 protein is CASSPRYSTNEQFF. The CDR3 DNA sequence: TGTGCCAGCAGCCCCCGGTACAGCACCAATGAGCAGTTCTTC.

This chain uses TRBV6-2 or TRBV6-3 with TRBJ2-5; possible D gene TRBD1, 5 bases. CDR1 is MNHEY, CDR2 SVGEGT, per germline. The CDR3 loop spans 15 amino acids. Trimming stripped 2 bases from V and 1 base from J, with 11 bases between. The CDR3 loop reads CASSYPDTSQETQYF. The CDR3 DNA reads as TGTGCCAGCAGTTACCCGGACACCAGCCAAGAGACCCAGTACTTC.

This chain uses TRBV10-3 with TRBJ1-1; D gene ambiguous. The CDR3 extends over 12 amino acids. In germline, CDR1 is ENHRY, CDR2 SYGVKD. Trimming took 3 bases from V and 3 from J, leaving 5 bases between them. CDR3 bases: TGTGCCATCAGTGACTCGGACACTGAAGCTTTCTTT. The encoded protein is CAISDSDTEAFF.